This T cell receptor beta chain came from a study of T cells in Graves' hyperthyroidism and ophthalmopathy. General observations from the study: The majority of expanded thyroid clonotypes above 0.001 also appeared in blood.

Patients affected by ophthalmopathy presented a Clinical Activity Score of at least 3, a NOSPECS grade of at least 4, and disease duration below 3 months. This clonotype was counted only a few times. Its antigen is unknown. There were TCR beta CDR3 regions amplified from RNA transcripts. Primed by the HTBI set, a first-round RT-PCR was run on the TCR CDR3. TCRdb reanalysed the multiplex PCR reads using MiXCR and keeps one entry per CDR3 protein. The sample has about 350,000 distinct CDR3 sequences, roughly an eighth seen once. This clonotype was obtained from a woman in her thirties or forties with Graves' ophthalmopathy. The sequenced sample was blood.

CDR3 region: CASSVGITATDTQYF. The CDR3 DNA sequence: TGTGCCAGCAGCGTAGGGATTACTGCCACAGATACGCAGTATTTT. The V and J genes are TRBV9 and TRBJ2-3, with D hard to call. The CDR3 sequence is 15 residues long. Germline V gene data show CDR1 as SGDLS and CDR2 as YYNGEE. V lost 0 bases and J 2 bases, leaving 10 bases between the germline ends. The full variable domain, in which reference TRBV9 and TRBJ2-3 provide the parts outside the CDR3, is DSGVTQTPKHLITATGQRVTLRCSPRSGDLSVYWYQQSLDQGLQFLIQYYNGEERAKGNILERFSAQQFPDLHSELNLSSLELGDSALYFCASSVGITATDTQYFGPGTRLTVL.